The 14 T cell receptor beta chains below all came from one sample that was sequenced in a study of blood T cell repertoires in COVID-19. Produced via immunoSEQ multiplex PCR; TCRdb's table is partial and in-frame only. The sample yields fewer than 300,000 clones, about nine tenths seen once. The sequenced material came from peripheral blood. Receptor source: a woman between 40 and 55 years old who had recovered from COVID-19.

The genes are TRBV7-3 and TRBJ2-5; D is perhaps TRBD1 (6 bases). Germline V lookup: CDR1 SGHTA, CDR2 FQGTGA. Trimming took off 3 bases at V and 5 bases at J, with 13 bases between the two ends. The CDR3 is made up of 14 amino acids. CDR3 in amino acids: CASSFRGQGETQYF. For the CDR3, the DNA is TGTGCCAGCAGCTTCAGGGGACAAGGGGAGACCCAGTACTTC.

The chain joins TRBV11-1 to TRBJ1-2; 10 bases map to TRBD1. This CDR3 is built from 15 residues. V gave up 2 bases and J gave up 5 bases; unmatched junction bases: 5. CDR1 and CDR2 from the germline V gene are SGHAT and FQDESV (reference sequence). As DNA, the CDR3 is TGTGCCAGCAGCTTAAGACCGGGACAGGGGTATGGCTACACCTTC. Protein sequence: CASSLRPGQGYGYTF.

The chain joins TRBV6-5 to TRBJ2-2; D unresolved. The CDR3 extends over 14 amino acids. Germline V CDR1 and CDR2: MNHEY, SVGAGI. Deletions cut 6 bases from V and 1 base from J, with 9 bases between. The CDR3 DNA follows: TGTGCCAGCAGGAAAAACAGGAACACCGGGGAGCTGTTTTTT. Protein product: CASRKNRNTGELFF.

The chain couples TRBV30 to TRBJ2-1; no clear D. Trimming removed 4 bases at V and 4 bases at J, with 11 bases between. The CDR3 runs to 13 residues. Germline V gene sequence: CDR1 GTSNPN, CDR2 SVGIG (reference sequence). The CDR3 reads CAWNADTYNEQFF. In DNA form, the CDR3 reads TGTGCCTGGAACGCTGACACTTACAATGAGCAGTTCTTC.

This chain uses TRBV9 with TRBJ2-3; 11 bases map to TRBD2. Germline CDR1 is SGDLS and CDR2 is YYNGEE. The CDR3 runs to 16 residues. Unmatched junction bases numbered 5, after V lost 3 bases and J lost 2 bases. The CDR3 here is CASSGGTSGLTDTQYF. CDR3 nucleotides: TGTGCCAGCAGCGGGGGGACTAGCGGACTCACAGATACGCAGTATTTT.

The CDR3 sequence: CASSRGTGGIDTQYF. The CDR3 DNA is TGTGCCAGCAGCAGAGGGACAGGGGGCATAGATACGCAGTATTTT. The V gene is TRBV9, the J gene TRBJ2-3; 12 positions agree with TRBD1. Germline V gene data show CDR1 as SGDLS and CDR2 as YYNGEE. J was trimmed by 5 bases and V by 4 bases; bases with no gene match: 5. This CDR3 has 15 residues.

The V call is TRBV9, the J call TRBJ2-5; no definite D call. Trimming cost V 4 bases and J 5 bases, with 18 bases left between them. The CDR3 has 15 amino acids. The V gene's germline CDR1 is SGDLS and CDR2 YYNGEE. CDR3 sequence: CASSPGPHFGETQYF. The CDR3 DNA reads TGTGCCAGCAGCCCTGGGCCGCACTTTGGGGAGACCCAGTACTTC.

The gene calls are TRBV2 and TRBJ2-1, with 9 nucleotides matching TRBD1. This CDR3 region has 16 residues. From germline, CDR1 is SNHLY and CDR2 FYNNEI. V lost 5 bases and J lost 4; bases outside the gene matches: 9. CDR3 nucleotide sequence: TGTGCCAGCAGTTATAGGACAGGGGCAAGTTACAATGAGCAGTTCTTC. It encodes CASSYRTGASYNEQFF.

The sample holds one count of this clone. The gene calls are TRBV10-2 and TRBJ2-7, with D maybe TRBD1 (6 bases). The germline gives CDR1 WSHSY, CDR2 SAAADI. This CDR3 contains 15 residues. V shed 6 bases and J shed 3 bases, with 18 bases lying between them. The CDR3 region is CASSSGAIPNYEQYF. The DNA of the CDR3 is TGCGCCAGCAGCTCAGGGGCGATCCCGAACTACGAGCAGTACTTC.

V and J are TRBV9 and TRBJ2-1; 8 bases line up with TRBD1. The ends lost 3 bases at V and 1 base at J; junction bases unmatched: 6. There are 16 residues in the CDR3. Germline assignment: CDR1 SGDLS and CDR2 YYNGEE. The CDR3 protein is CASSAPRQGSYNEQFF. The CDR3 DNA reads as TGTGCCAGCAGCGCCCCGAGACAGGGGTCCTACAATGAGCAGTTCTTC.

The chain carries TRBV7-2 and TRBJ1-2, with D unclear. This CDR3 is built from 15 residues. The germline V gene has CDR1 SGHTA and CDR2 FQGNSA. The germline V and J ends were trimmed by 2 bases and 5 bases, with 15 bases remaining between them. CDR3 sequence (DNA): TGTGCCAGCAGCTTATTAGTCCTCGCCGGGTATGGCTACACCTTC. This gives the protein CASSLLVLAGYGYTF.

The chain uses TRBV24-1 and TRBJ1-5, with TRBD1 as a possible D gene (5 bases). The germline CDR1 and CDR2 sequences are KGHDR and SFDVKD. This CDR3 has 16 residues. Trimming cost V 3 bases and J 3 bases, with 14 bases left between them. This CDR3 is CATSDPPGLINQPQHF. CDR3 sequence (DNA): TGTGCCACCAGTGATCCCCCGGGACTTATCAATCAGCCCCAGCATTTT.

The chain joins TRBV28 to TRBJ1-5; tentative D call: TRBD1 (5 bases). Trimming stripped 3 bases from V and 11 bases from J, with 14 bases between. The CDR3 is made up of 13 amino acids. CDR1 and CDR2 from the germline V gene are MDHEN and SYDVKM. CDR3 protein: CASSLWGGRAQHF. The CDR3, as DNA: TGTGCCAGCAGTTTGTGGGGCGGCAGGGCCCAGCATTTT.

The chain joins TRBV27 to TRBJ2-1; 9 bases map to TRBD1. Trimming cost V 5 bases and J 6 bases; bases outside gene matches: 8. This CDR3 spans 15 amino acids. In germline, CDR1 is MNHEY, CDR2 SMNVEV (reference sequence). CDR3 sequence reads: CASSHRTGAGNEQFF. The CDR3 nucleotides read TGTGCCAGCAGTCACCGGACAGGGGCGGGCAATGAGCAGTTCTTC.